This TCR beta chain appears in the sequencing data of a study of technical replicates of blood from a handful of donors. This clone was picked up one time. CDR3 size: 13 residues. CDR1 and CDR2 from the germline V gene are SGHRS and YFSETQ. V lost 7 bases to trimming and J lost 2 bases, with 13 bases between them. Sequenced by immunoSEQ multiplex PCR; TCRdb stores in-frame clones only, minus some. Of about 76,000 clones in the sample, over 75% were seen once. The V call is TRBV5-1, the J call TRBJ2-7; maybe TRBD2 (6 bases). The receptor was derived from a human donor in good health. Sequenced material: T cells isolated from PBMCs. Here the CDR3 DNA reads TGCGCCAGCTCGGGGGAAAGTCCCTACGAGCAGTACTTC. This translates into CASSGESPYEQYF.